One and the same sample provided the 21 T cell receptor beta chains below, sequenced in a study of T cell responses to AZD1222 COVID-19 vaccine. The data were produced by immunoSEQ multiplex PCR, yet TCRdb's version contains in-frame clones alone and is incomplete. The table includes roughly 72,000 clones, approximately 90% detected once. The sequencing here drew on peripheral blood, taken 28 days after the second dose of the MenACWY control vaccine. The receptors come from an adult who received the MenACWY meningococcal vaccine as a control.

This chain uses TRBV5-1 with TRBJ2-5; TRBD1 matches 7 bases. The germline gives CDR1 SGHRS, CDR2 YFSETQ. There are 15 residues in the CDR3. The junction had 9 bases not matched to a gene; V was cut back by 2 bases and J by 5 bases. DNA of the CDR3: TGCGCCAGCAGCTTAAAACAGGGGTGGAAGGAGACCCAGTACTTC. Its translation is CASSLKQGWKETQYF.

The chain carries TRBV9 and TRBJ1-2; D is unclear. Germline V gene data show CDR1 as SGDLS and CDR2 as YYNGEE. This CDR3 comprises 16 residues. Trimming shortened V by 0 bases and J by 0 bases, and 12 bases separated the two germline ends. This CDR3 reads CASSVGSPLANYGYTF. The CDR3 DNA sequence: TGTGCCAGCAGCGTAGGCAGCCCGTTAGCTAACTATGGCTACACCTTC.

CDR3 amino acids: CASSISIGQPQHF. CDR3 coding DNA: TGTGCCAGTAGTATAAGTATTGGTCAGCCCCAGCATTTT. The rearrangement uses TRBV19 and TRBJ1-5, with D unclear. The length of the CDR3 is 13 residues. V was trimmed by 2 bases and J by 6 bases, leaving 8 bases between them. The germline gives CDR1 LNHDA, CDR2 SQIVND (reference sequence). Filled out from reference TRBV19 and TRBJ1-5, the complete variable domain reads DGGITQSPKYLFRKEGQNVTLSCEQNLNHDAMYWYRQDPGQGLRLIYYSQIVNDFQKGDIAEGYSVSREKKESFPLTVTSAQKNPTAFYLCASSISIGQPQHFGDGTRLSIL.

The genes are TRBV5-6 and TRBJ1-4; D call uncertain. The CDR3 runs to 14 residues. V gave up 4 bases and J gave up 6 bases, with 13 bases separating them. Germline CDR1 and CDR2: SGHDT and YYEEEE. CDR3 DNA: TGTGCCAGCAGCAGTCAGGCGCGTGATGAAAAACTGTTTTTT. It encodes CASSSQARDEKLFF.

CDR3 coding DNA: TGTGCCAGCAGCTCCCCGACAGGGAACTATGGCTACACCTTC. This translates into CASSSPTGNYGYTF. The gene calls are TRBV5-4 and TRBJ1-2; 7 bases are shared with TRBD1. V was pared by 3 bases and J by 2 bases, with 4 bases of the junction left unmatched. Germline V gene sequence: CDR1 SGHNT, CDR2 YYREEE (reference sequence). The CDR3 consists of 14 residues.

This sequence joins TRBV28 and TRBJ1-1; possible D gene TRBD1, 6 bases. The CDR3 is 13 amino acids. Germline assignment: CDR1 MDHEN and CDR2 SYDVKM. V was shortened by 7 bases and J by 1 base, with 10 bases between the two germline ends. Here the CDR3 DNA reads TGTGCCAGCATTTGGGGGGCGAACACTGAAGCTTTCTTT. This translates into CASIWGANTEAFF.

The V gene is TRBV5-4, the J gene TRBJ1-4; 7 bases are shared with TRBD1. Germline CDR1 SGHNT, CDR2 YYREEE (reference sequence). Unmatched junction bases numbered 3, after V lost 4 bases and J lost 6 bases. This CDR3 has 13 residues. In DNA form, the CDR3 reads TGTGCCAGCAGCCACGACAGGGATGAAAAACTGTTTTTT. Protein product: CASSHDRDEKLFF. The full variable domain, with the rest looked up from reference TRBV5-4 and TRBJ1-4, is ETGVTQSPTHLIKTRGQQVTLRCSSQSGHNTVSWYQQALGQGPQFIFQYYREEENGRGNFPPRFSGLQFPNYSSELNVNALELDDSALYLCASSHDRDEKLFFGSGTQLSVL.

V usage is TRBV19 and J usage is TRBJ1-3; D may be TRBD1 (5 bases). Germline V gives CDR1 LNHDA, CDR2 SQIVND (reference sequence). V was trimmed by 0 bases and J by 2 bases, leaving 8 bases between them. CDR3 size: 15 residues. CDR3 loop: CASSIDREAGNTIYF. The CDR3 nucleotides are TGTGCCAGTAGTATAGACAGGGAAGCTGGAAACACCATATATTTT. Filled out from reference TRBV19 and TRBJ1-3, the complete variable domain reads DGGITQSPKYLFRKEGQNVTLSCEQNLNHDAMYWYRQDPGQGLRLIYYSQIVNDFQKGDIAEGYSVSREKKESFPLTVTSAQKNPTAFYLCASSIDREAGNTIYFGEGSWLTVV.

The rearrangement links TRBV7-8 to TRBJ2-1; 7 nucleotides match TRBD1. The trim removed 3 bases at V and 0 bases at J, leaving 5 bases unmatched. CDR3 size: 16 residues. The germline gives CDR1 SGHVS, CDR2 FQNEAQ. The CDR3 coding sequence is TGTGCCAGCAGCTTGTCGACAGGGAACTCCTACAATGAGCAGTTCTTC. Amino acid sequence: CASSLSTGNSYNEQFF.

This chain uses TRBV11-1 with TRBJ1-1; no clear D gene. Trimming took 6 bases from V and 8 from J, leaving 19 bases between them. From germline, CDR1 is SGHAT and CDR2 FQDESV (reference sequence). This CDR3 region has 14 residues. Written as DNA, the CDR3 is TGTGCCAGCAGGGCAGTCGGGGTGACTGCGGAAGCTTTCTTT. Encoded protein: CASRAVGVTAEAFF.

This chain links TRBV6-5 with TRBJ1-1; D may be TRBD1 (5 bases). Germline V gene lookup returns CDR1 MNHEY and CDR2 SVGAGI. V gave up 5 bases and J gave up 2 bases, with 9 bases separating them. The CDR3 sequence is 13 residues long. CDR3: CASSTGYNTEAFF. CDR3 coding DNA: TGTGCCAGCAGTACAGGTTACAACACTGAAGCTTTCTTT.

This chain links TRBV7-2 with TRBJ2-2; 7 bases line up with TRBD2. This CDR3 region has 15 residues. Trimming took 1 base from V and 6 from J; bases not matched to a gene: 5. CDR1 is SGHTA, CDR2 FQGNSA, per germline. The CDR3 is CASSLDPGGAGELFF. CDR3 sequence (DNA): TGTGCCAGCAGCTTAGACCCGGGGGGTGCCGGGGAGCTGTTTTTT. Full variable domain (rest looked up from reference TRBV7-2 and TRBJ2-2): GAGVSQSPSNKVTEKGKDVELRCDPISGHTALYWYRQSLGQGLEFLIYFQGNSAPDKSGLPSDRFSAERTGGSVSTLTIQRTQQEDSAVYLCASSLDPGGAGELFFGEGSRLTVL.

The chain carries TRBV12-3 or TRBV12-4 and TRBJ1-2; D remains ambiguous. V was cut by 2 bases and J by 5 bases, with 9 bases left in between. The CDR3 consists of 13 residues. The CDR3 here is CASSLTGFYGYTF. The CDR3 DNA reads TGTGCCAGCAGTTTAACCGGGTTTTATGGCTACACCTTC.

This clone is a singleton in its sample. The chain links TRBV12-3 or TRBV12-4 to TRBJ1-5; D is uncertain. Trimming took off 3 bases at V and 3 bases at J, with 3 bases between the two ends. The CDR3 totals 12 residues. This CDR3 is CASSLINQPQHF. In nucleotides, the CDR3 is TGTGCCAGCAGTTTGATCAATCAGCCCCAGCATTTT.

This clone was counted a single time. The chain employs TRBV5-5 and TRBJ2-3; maybe TRBD2 (5 bases). CDR3 length: 13 residues. The V gene lost 1 base and the J gene lost 5 bases, with 8 bases spanning the gap. In germline, CDR1 is SGHKS, CDR2 YYEKEE (reference sequence). CDR3 DNA sequence: TGTGCCAGCAGCTTGACGGGAAAAGATACGCAGTATTTT. Translated, it gives CASSLTGKDTQYF.

This CDR3 reads CASSLVPGWSYEQYF. CDR3 coding DNA: TGTGCCAGCAGCTTGGTGCCAGGGTGGTCCTACGAGCAGTACTTC. This sequence joins TRBV5-4 and TRBJ2-7; a weak D match, TRBD1 (5 bases). V was clipped by 0 bases and J by 1 base, with 11 bases between them. The CDR3 contains 15 residues. Germline V gene sequence: CDR1 SGHNT, CDR2 YYREEE (reference sequence).

The chain combines TRBV19 with TRBJ1-4; no clear D. The CDR3 spans 14 residues. Trimming took 7 bases from V and 0 from J, leaving 9 bases between them. CDR1 LNHDA and CDR2 SQIVND come from the germline V gene (reference sequence). This chain's CDR3 is CASTPGSTNEKLFF. CDR3 DNA: TGTGCCAGTACGCCGGGGTCAACTAATGAAAAACTGTTTTTT.

V is TRBV10-3 and J is TRBJ1-1; 10 bases fit TRBD1. Losses at the gene ends were 6 bases for V and 7 bases for J; bases not matched to a gene: 11. The CDR3 is 15 amino acids. In germline, CDR1 is ENHRY, CDR2 SYGVKD. CDR3: CAISQSGTGESEAFF. The DNA for the CDR3 is TGTGCCATCAGCCAGTCCGGGACAGGGGAAAGTGAAGCTTTCTTT.

This chain joins TRBV5-4 and TRBJ2-3; D not resolved. Between the trimmed V and J ends, which lost 0 bases and 1 base, there was a span of 3 bases. The CDR3 spans 13 residues. CDR1 is SGHNT, CDR2 YYREEE, per germline (reference sequence). The chain's CDR3 is CASSLAGTDTQYF. For the CDR3, the DNA is TGTGCCAGCAGCTTGGCCGGCACAGATACGCAGTATTTT.

This clone has just a few counts. The chain has TRBV2 and TRBJ2-3, with 8 positions matching TRBD2. After removal of 4 bases from V and 1 base from J, the junction contained 4 bases not matched to a gene. From germline, CDR1 is SNHLY and CDR2 FYNNEI. This CDR3 contains 15 residues. CDR3 loop: CASSVGSGGTDTQYF. In DNA, the CDR3 is TGTGCCAGCAGTGTGGGTAGCGGGGGCACAGATACGCAGTATTTT. Full variable domain (missing parts from reference TRBV2 and TRBJ2-3): EPEVTQTPSHQVTQMGQEVILRCVPISNHLYFYWYRQILGQKVEFLVSFYNNEISEKSEIFDDQFSVERPDGSNFTLKIRSTKLEDSAMYFCASSVGSGGTDTQYFGPGTRLTVL.

In this sample, this clone turned up once. CDR3 residues: CASSLSGGEETQYF. The CDR3 DNA sequence: TGCGCCAGCAGCCTTAGCGGGGGGGAAGAGACCCAGTACTTC. This sequence joins TRBV4-1 and TRBJ2-5, with 11 bases lining up with TRBD2. The junction had 1 base not matched to a gene; V was cut back by 4 bases and J by 3 bases. This CDR3 has 14 residues. From germline, CDR1 is MGHRA and CDR2 YSYEKL.